The 5 T cell receptor beta chains presented below share a single source sample, sequenced in a study of blood T cell repertoires in COVID-19. Clones were sequenced by immunoSEQ multiplex PCR, and TCRdb holds only the in-frame ones, with some missing. The sample has a few hundred thousand clones, approximately 85% seen once. The sequenced sample consisted of peripheral blood. These receptors were obtained from an elderly man with acute or convalescent COVID-19.

This clone appeared once. This rearrangement joins TRBV7-9 to TRBJ1-2; D possibly corresponds to TRBD1 (6 bases). The V end lost 5 bases, the J end lost 1 base, and 11 bases lay between the germline ends. The CDR3 runs 14 residues. Germline CDR1 reads SEHNR; CDR2 reads FQNEAQ (reference sequence). The CDR3 loop is CASSTDRSNYGYTF. The CDR3 region has the DNA TGTGCCAGCAGCACCGACAGGAGTAACTATGGCTACACCTTC.

This sequence joins TRBV9 and TRBJ1-2; 7 bases align to TRBD1. The ends lost 3 bases at V and 3 bases at J; junction bases unmatched: 5. This CDR3 has 14 residues. CDR1 SGDLS and CDR2 YYNGEE come from the germline V gene. The CDR3 sequence: CASSEGARYYGYTF. In nucleotides, the CDR3 is TGTGCCAGCAGCGAGGGGGCTAGGTACTATGGCTACACCTTC.

This chain uses TRBV5-1 with TRBJ2-5; 14 bases match TRBD2. The CDR3 loop spans 16 amino acids. The germline V gene has CDR1 SGHRS and CDR2 YFSETQ. Germline trimming cut 3 bases from V and 4 bases from J; bases unmatched to any gene: 5. DNA for the CDR3: TGCGCCAGCAGCTCGGGGACTAGCGGGAGCACAGAGACCCAGTACTTC. This encodes CASSSGTSGSTETQYF.

The J gene is TRBJ2-1, the V gene TRBV28; D not certain. This CDR3 comprises 14 residues. The germline V gene encodes CDR1 MDHEN and CDR2 SYDVKM. Trimming removed 3 bases from V and 3 bases from J, with 9 bases in between. The CDR3 sequence: CASSFSFVYNEQFF. The CDR3 DNA reads TGTGCCAGCAGTTTCAGTTTCGTCTACAATGAGCAGTTCTTC.

The chain couples TRBV2 to TRBJ1-3; the D is unclear. Trimming shortened V by 5 bases and J by 2 bases, and 10 bases separated the two germline ends. Looked up from germline, CDR1 is SNHLY and CDR2 is FYNNEI. The CDR3 contains 14 residues. CDR3 sequence reads: CASSSRRAGNTIYF. CDR3 coding DNA: TGTGCCAGCAGTTCCCGGAGGGCTGGAAACACCATATATTTT.